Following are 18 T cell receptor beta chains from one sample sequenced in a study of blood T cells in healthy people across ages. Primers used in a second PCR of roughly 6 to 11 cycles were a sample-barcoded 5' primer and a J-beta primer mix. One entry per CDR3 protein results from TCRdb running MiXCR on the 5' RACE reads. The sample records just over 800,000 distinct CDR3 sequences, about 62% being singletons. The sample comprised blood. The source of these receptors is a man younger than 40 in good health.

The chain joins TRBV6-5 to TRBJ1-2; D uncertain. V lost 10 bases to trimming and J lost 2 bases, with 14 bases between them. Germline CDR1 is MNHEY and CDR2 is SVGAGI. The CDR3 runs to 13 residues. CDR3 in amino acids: CATKPYNNYGYTF. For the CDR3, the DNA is TGTGCCACCAAACCATATAACAACTATGGCTACACCTTC.

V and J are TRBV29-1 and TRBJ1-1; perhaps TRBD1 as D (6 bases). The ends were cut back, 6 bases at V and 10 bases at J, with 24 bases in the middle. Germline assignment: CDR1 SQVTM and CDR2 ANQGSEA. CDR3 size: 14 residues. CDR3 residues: CSVVGVQEGGGAFF. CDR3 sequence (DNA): TGCAGCGTGGTCGGGGTGCAGGAGGGAGGGGGAGCTTTCTTT. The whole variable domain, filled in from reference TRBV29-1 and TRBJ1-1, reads SAVISQKPSRDICQRGTSLTIQCQVDSQVTMMFWYRQQPGQSLTLIATANQGSEATYESGFVIDKFPISRPNLTFSTLTVSNMSPEDSSIYLCSVVGVQEGGGAFFGQGTRLTVV.

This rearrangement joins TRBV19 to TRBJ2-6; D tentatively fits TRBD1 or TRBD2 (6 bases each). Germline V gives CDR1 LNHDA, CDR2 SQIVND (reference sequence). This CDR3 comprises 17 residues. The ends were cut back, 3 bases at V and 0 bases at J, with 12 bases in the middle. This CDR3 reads CASSIWGALSGANVLTF. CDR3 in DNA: TGTGCCAGTAGTATTTGGGGGGCCCTCTCTGGGGCCAACGTCCTGACTTTC.

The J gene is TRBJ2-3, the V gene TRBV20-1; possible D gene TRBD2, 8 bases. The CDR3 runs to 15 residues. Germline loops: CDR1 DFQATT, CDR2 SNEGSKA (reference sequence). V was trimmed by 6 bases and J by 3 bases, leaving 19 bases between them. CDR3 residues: CSAPGGGLGTDTQYF. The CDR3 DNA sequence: TGCAGTGCCCCGGGAGGGGGCTTGGGAACAGATACGCAGTATTTT.

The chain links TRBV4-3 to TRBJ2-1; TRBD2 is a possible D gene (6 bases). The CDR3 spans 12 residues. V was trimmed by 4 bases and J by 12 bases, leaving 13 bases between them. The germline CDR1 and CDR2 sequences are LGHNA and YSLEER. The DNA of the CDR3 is TGCGCCAGCAGCCGCTCGTCGGAGGGGCAGTTCTTC. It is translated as CASSRSSEGQFF.

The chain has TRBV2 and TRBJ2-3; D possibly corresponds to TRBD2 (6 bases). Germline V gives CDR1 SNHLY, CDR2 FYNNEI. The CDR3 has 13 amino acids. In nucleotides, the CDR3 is TGTGCAATAATAGCGGCTAGCACAGATACGCAGTATTTT. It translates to CAIIAASTDTQYF.

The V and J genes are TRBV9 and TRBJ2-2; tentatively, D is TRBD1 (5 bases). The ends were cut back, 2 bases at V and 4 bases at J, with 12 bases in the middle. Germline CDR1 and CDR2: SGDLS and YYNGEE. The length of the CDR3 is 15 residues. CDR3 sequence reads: CASSVLQGTTGELFF. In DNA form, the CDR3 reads TGTGCCAGCAGCGTTTTGCAGGGAACCACCGGGGAGCTGTTTTTT.

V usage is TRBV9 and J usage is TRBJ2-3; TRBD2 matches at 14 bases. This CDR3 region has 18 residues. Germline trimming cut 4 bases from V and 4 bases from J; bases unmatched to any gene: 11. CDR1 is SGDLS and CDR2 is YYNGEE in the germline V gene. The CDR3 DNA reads TGTGCCAGCAGCCTGACCGGGACTAGCGGGGGAGGTCCAGATACGCAGTATTTT. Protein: CASSLTGTSGGGPDTQYF.

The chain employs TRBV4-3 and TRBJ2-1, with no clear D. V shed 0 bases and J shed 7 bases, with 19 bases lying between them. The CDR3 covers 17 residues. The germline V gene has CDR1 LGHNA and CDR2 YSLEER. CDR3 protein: CASSQDHPDALVNEQFF. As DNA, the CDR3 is TGCGCCAGCAGCCAAGATCATCCGGACGCGCTGGTGAATGAGCAGTTCTTC.

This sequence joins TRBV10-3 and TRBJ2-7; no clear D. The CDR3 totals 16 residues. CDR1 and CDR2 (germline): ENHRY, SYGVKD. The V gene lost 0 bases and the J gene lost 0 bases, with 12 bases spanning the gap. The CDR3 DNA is TGTGCCATCAGTGAGTCGAGAGGTTACGGCTCCTACGAGCAGTACTTC. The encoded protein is CAISESRGYGSYEQYF.

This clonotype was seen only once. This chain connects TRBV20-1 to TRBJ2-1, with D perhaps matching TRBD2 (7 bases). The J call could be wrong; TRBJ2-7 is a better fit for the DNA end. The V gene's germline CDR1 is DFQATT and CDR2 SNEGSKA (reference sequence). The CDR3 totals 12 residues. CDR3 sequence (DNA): TGCAGTGCACTAGGGGGGGCTCGTGAGCAGTACTTC. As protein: CSALGGAREQYF.

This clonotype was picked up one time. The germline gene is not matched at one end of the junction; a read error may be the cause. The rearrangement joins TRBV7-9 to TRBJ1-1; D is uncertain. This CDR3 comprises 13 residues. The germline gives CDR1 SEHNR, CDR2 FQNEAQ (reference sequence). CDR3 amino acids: CASSLEMNTEPFF. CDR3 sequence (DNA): TGTGCCAGCAGCTTAGAGATGAACACTGAACCTTTCTTT.

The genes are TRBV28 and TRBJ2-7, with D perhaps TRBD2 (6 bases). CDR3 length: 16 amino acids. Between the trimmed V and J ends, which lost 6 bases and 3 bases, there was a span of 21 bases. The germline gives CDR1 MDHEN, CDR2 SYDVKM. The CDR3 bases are TGTGCCAGCAGATCGACCCGACTAGTCAAAGACTACGAGCAGTACTTC. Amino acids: CASRSTRLVKDYEQYF. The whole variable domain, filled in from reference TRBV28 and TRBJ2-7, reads DVKVTQSSRYLVKRTGEKVFLECVQDMDHENMFWYRQDPGLGLRLIYFSYDVKMKEKGDIPEGYSVSREKKERFSLILESASTNQTSMYLCASRSTRLVKDYEQYFGPGTRLTVT.

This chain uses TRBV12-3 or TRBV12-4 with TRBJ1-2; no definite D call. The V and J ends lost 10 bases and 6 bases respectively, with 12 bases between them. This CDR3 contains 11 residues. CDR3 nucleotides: TGTGCCAACCTTCCAGGCAATGGCTACACCTTC. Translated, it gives CANLPGNGYTF.

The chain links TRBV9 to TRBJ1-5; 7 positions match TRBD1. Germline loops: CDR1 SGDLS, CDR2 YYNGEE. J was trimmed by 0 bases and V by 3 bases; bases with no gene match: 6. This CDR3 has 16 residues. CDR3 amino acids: CASSAGQEYSNQPQHF. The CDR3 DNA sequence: TGTGCCAGCAGCGCAGGACAGGAATATAGCAATCAGCCCCAGCATTTT.

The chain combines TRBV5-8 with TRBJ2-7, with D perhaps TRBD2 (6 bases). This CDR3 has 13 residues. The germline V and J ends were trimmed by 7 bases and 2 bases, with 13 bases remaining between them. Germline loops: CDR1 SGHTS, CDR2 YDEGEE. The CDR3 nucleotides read TGTGCCAGCCGACTCGGGAGAGCCTACGAGCAGTACTTC. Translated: CASRLGRAYEQYF. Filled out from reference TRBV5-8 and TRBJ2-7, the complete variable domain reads EAGVTQSPTHLIKTRGQQATLRCSPISGHTSVYWYQQALGLGLQFLLWYDEGEERNRGNFPPRFSGRQFPNYSSELNVNALELEDSALYLCASRLGRAYEQYFGPGTRLTVT.

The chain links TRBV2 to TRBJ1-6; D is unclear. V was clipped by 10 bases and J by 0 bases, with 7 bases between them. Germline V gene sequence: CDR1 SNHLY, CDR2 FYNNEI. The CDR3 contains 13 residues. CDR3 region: CAMGSSYNSPLHF. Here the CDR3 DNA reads TGTGCCATGGGCAGCTCCTATAATTCACCCCTCCACTTT. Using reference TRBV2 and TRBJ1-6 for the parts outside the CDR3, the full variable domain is EPEVTQTPSHQVTQMGQEVILRCVPISNHLYFYWYRQILGQKVEFLVSFYNNEISEKSEIFDDQFSVERPDGSNFTLKIRSTKLEDSAMYFCAMGSSYNSPLHFGNGTRLTVT.

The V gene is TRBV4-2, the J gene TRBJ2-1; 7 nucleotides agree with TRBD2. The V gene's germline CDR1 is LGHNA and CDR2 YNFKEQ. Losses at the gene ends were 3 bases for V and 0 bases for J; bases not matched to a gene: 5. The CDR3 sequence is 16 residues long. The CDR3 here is CASSQLGTTSYNEQFF. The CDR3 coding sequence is TGTGCCAGCAGCCAGCTCGGGACTACCTCCTACAATGAGCAGTTCTTC.